This T cell receptor beta chain was identified during a study of blood T cell repertoires in COVID-19. Study-wide context: Sources were T cells, B-cell-depleted T cells, or PBMCs; the material itself was cDNA or gDNA.

Original processing notes: Reference gene primer amplification in the assay estimated nucleated cell counts. The method was immunoSEQ multiplex PCR; TCRdb's version includes in-frame clones alone and lacks a portion of them. V, J and clone size were drawn from that table, and D and trimming were deduced from the DNA. This table holds over 95,000 clones, about 89% found once. V was trimmed by 5 bases and J by 0 bases, leaving 10 bases between them. The CDR3 is made up of 14 amino acids. Germline CDR1 reads ENHRY; CDR2 reads SYGVKD. This sequence joins TRBV10-3 and TRBJ1-1; D gene unclear. The sequence was collected from a human donor with acute or convalescent COVID-19. The donor label of this sample is uncertain. Material: peripheral blood. In nucleotides, the CDR3 is TGTGCCATCAGTACAAATACGATGAACACTGAAGCTTTCTTT. This encodes CAISTNTMNTEAFF.